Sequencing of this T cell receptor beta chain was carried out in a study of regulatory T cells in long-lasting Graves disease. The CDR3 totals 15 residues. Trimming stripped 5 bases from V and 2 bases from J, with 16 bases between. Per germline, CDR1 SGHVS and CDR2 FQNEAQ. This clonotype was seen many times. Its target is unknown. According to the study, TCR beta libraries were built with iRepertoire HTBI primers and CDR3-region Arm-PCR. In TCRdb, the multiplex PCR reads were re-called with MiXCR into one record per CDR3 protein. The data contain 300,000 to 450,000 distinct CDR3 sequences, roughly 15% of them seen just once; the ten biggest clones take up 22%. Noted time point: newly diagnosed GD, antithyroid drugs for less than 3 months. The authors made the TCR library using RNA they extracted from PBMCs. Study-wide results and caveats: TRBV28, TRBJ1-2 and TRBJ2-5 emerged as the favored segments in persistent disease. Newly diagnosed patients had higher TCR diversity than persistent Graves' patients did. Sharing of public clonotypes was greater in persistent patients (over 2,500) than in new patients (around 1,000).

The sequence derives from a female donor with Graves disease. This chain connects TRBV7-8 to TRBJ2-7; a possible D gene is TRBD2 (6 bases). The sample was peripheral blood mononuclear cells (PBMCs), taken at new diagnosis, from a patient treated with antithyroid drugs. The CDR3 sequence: CASSTAGTVAYEQYF. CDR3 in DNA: TGTGCCAGCAGCACGGCCGGGACTGTTGCCTACGAGCAGTACTTC.